These 3 T cell receptor beta chains were sequenced from one sample in a study of a mutant IDH1 vaccine in newly diagnosed glioma (dated by TCRdb to the early 2020s). Library generation was performed with the immunoSEQ multiplex PCR assay. TCRdb took over this immuneACCESS table, retaining in-frame rearrangements with V and J assigned. Such tables are incomplete; in checked studies, under half of the missing clones stem from an unresolved V gene, and the remainder is unexplained. The sample data list 100,000 to 120,000 clones, and roughly nine tenths of these were observed just once. The ten top clones hold around 0.6% of the sample. Sample time point, as interpreted from the label and publication: week 11, during vaccination. Each vaccine dose, consisting of 300 ug of a 20-mer mutant IDH1 peptide in Montanide, was administered subcutaneously with topical imiquimod. No cognate antigen is known for these TCRs.

Sequences were derived from PBMCs, sampled from a glioma patient whose treatment included an IDH1 peptide vaccine. The receptor set was obtained from a woman aged 50 to 65 with glioma.

This clone was recorded only once. The rearrangement links TRBV9 to TRBJ2-3; D possibly corresponds to TRBD1 (5 bases). V shed 0 bases and J shed 4 bases, with 12 bases lying between them. Looked up from germline, CDR1 is SGDLS and CDR2 is YYNGEE. CDR3 length: 15 residues. The CDR3 here is CASSVGVGVADTQYF. As DNA, the CDR3 is TGTGCCAGCAGCGTAGGTGTAGGGGTCGCAGATACGCAGTATTTT.

The chain has TRBV6-5 and TRBJ2-1; a possible D gene is TRBD2 (5 bases). V lost 1 base to trimming and J lost 9 bases, with 7 bases between them. This CDR3 spans 12 amino acids. Looked up from germline, CDR1 is MNHEY and CDR2 is SVGAGI. The CDR3 region is CASSYLAGEQFF. The CDR3, as DNA: TGTGCCAGCAGTTACTTGGCGGGTGAGCAGTTCTTC.

The gene calls are TRBV18 and TRBJ2-1, with 12 bases fitting TRBD2. The trim removed 4 bases at V and 1 base at J, leaving 2 bases unmatched. CDR1 and CDR2 from the germline V gene are KGHSH and LQKENI. There are 16 residues in the CDR3. CDR3 amino acids: CASSLGTSGSYNEQFF. The CDR3, as DNA: TGTGCCAGCTCACTCGGGACTAGCGGGTCCTACAATGAGCAGTTCTTC.